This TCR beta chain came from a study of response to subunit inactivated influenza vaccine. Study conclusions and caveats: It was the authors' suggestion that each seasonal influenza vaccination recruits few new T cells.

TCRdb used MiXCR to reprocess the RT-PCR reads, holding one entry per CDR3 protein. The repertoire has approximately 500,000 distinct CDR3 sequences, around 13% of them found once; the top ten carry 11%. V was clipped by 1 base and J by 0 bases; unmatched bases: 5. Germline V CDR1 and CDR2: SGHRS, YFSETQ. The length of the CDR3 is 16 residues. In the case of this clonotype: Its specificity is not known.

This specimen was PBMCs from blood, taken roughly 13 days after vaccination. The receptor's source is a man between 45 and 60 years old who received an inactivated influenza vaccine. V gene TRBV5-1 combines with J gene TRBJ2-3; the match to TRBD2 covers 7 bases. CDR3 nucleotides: TGCGCCAGCAGCTTGCCTATTAGCGGGAGCACAGATACGCAGTATTTT. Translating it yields CASSLPISGSTDTQYF.